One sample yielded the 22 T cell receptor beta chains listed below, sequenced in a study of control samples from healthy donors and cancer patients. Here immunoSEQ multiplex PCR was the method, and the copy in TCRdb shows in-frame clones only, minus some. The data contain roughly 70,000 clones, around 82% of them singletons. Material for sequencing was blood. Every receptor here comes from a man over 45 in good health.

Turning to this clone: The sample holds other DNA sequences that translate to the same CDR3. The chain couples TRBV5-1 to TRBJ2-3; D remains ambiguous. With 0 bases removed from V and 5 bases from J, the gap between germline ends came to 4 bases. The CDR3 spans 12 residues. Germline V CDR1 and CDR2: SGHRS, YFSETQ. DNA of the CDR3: TGCGCCAGCAGCTTGGGTGGAGATACGCAGTATTTT. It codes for CASSLGGDTQYF.

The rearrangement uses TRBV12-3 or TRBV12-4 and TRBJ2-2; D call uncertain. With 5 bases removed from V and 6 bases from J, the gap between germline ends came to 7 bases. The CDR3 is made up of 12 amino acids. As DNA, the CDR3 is TGTGCCAGCAGTCCCCCCGCCGGGGAGCTGTTTTTT. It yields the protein CASSPPAGELFF.

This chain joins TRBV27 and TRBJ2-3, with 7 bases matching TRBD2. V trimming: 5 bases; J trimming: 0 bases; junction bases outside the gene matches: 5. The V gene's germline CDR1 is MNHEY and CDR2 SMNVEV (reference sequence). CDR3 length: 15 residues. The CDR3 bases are TGTGCCAGCAGTCTCCAAGCGGGAAGCACAGATACGCAGTATTTT. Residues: CASSLQAGSTDTQYF.

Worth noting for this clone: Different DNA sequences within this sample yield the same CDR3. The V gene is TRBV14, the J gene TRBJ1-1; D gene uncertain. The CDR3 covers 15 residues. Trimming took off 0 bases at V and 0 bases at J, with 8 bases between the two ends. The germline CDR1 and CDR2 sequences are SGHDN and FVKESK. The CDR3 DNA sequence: TGTGCCAGCAGCCAAGAGGTCGGGATGAACACTGAAGCTTTCTTT. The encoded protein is CASSQEVGMNTEAFF.

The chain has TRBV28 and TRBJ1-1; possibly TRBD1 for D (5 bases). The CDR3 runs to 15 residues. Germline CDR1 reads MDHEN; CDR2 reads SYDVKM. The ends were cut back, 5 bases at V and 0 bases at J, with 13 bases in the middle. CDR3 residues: CASSVPRAMNTEAFF. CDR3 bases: TGTGCCAGCAGTGTCCCCAGGGCGATGAACACTGAAGCTTTCTTT.

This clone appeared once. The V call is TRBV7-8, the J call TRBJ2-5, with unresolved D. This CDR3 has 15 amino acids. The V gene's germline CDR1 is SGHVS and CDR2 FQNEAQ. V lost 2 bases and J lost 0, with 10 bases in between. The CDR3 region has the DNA TGTGCCAGCAGCTTATCCGGACCGTACCAAGAGACCCAGTACTTC. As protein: CASSLSGPYQETQYF.

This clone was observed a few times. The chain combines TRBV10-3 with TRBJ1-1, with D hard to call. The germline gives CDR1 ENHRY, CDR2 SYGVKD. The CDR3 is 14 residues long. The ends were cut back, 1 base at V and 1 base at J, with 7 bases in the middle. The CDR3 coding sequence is TGTGCCATCAGTGAGTTTGGAGAGAACACTGAAGCTTTCTTT. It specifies CAISEFGENTEAFF.

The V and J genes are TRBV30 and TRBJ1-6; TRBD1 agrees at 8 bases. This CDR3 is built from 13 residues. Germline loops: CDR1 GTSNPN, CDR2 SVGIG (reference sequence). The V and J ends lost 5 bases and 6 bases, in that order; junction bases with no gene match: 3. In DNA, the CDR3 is TGTGCCTGGGCGGGACAGGCTAATTCACCCCTCCACTTT. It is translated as CAWAGQANSPLHF.

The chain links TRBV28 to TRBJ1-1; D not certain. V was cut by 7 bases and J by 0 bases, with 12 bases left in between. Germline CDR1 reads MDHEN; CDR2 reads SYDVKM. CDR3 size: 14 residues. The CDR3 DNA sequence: TGTGCCAGCATCATTAATAGCATGAACACTGAAGCTTTCTTT. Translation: CASIINSMNTEAFF. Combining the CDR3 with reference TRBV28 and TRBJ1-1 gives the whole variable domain DVKVTQSSRYLVKRTGEKVFLECVQDMDHENMFWYRQDPGLGLRLIYFSYDVKMKEKGDIPEGYSVSREKKERFSLILESASTNQTSMYLCASIINSMNTEAFFGQGTRLTVV.

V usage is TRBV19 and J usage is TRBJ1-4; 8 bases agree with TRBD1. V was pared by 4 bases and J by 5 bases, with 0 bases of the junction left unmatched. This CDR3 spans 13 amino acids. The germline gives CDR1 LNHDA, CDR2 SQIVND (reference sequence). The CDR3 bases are TGTGCCAGTAGTAGGACAGGGAATGAAAAACTGTTTTTT. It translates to CASSRTGNEKLFF.

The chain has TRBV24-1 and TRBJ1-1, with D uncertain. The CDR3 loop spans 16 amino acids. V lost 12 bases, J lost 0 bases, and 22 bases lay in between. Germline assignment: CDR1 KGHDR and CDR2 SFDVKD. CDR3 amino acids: CAPSPLMAPMNTEAFF. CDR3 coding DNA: TGTGCCCCTTCACCCTTAATGGCACCTATGAACACTGAAGCTTTCTTT.

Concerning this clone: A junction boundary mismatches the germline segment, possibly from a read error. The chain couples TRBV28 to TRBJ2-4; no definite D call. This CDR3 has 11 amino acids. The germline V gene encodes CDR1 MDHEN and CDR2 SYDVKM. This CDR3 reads CASVAQNIQYF. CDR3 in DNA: TGTGCCAGCGTAGCCCAAAACATTCAGTACTTC. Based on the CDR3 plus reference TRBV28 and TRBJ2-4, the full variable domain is DVKVTQSSRYLVKRTGEKVFLECVQDMDHENMFWYRQDPGLGLRLIYFSYDVKMKEKGDIPEGYSVSREKKERFSLILESASTNQTSMYLCASVAQNIQYFGAGTRLSVL.

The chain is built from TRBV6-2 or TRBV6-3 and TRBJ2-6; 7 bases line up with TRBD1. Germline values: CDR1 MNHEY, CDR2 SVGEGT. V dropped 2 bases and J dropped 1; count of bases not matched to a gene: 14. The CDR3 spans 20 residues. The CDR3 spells CASSYHSGTGVISGANVLTF. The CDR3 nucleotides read TGTGCCAGCAGTTACCATTCTGGAACAGGGGTTATATCTGGGGCCAACGTCCTGACTTTC.

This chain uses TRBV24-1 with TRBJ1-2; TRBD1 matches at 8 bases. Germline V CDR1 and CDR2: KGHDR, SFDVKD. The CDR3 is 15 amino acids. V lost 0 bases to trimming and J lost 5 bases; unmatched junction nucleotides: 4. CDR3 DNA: TGTGCCACCAGTGATTTGACGACAGGGGCGTATGGCTACACCTTC. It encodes CATSDLTTGAYGYTF.

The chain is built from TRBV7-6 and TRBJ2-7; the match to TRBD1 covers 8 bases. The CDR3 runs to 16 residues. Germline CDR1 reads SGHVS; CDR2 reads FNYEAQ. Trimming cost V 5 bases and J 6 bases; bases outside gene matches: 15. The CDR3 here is CASSTSGQGTRSEQYF. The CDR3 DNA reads TGTGCCAGCAGCACCTCCGGACAGGGTACTCGTAGCGAGCAGTACTTC.

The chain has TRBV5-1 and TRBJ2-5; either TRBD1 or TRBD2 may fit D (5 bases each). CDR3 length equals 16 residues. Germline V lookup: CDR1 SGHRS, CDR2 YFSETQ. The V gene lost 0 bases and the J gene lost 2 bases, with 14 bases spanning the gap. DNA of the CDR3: TGCGCCAGCAGCTTGGCCTTAAGGGACGTACAAGAGACCCAGTACTTC. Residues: CASSLALRDVQETQYF.

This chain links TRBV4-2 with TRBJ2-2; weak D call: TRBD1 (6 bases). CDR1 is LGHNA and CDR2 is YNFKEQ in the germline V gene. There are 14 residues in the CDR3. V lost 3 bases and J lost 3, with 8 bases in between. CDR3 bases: TGTGCCAGCAGCCAGACAGGTTACACCGGGGAGCTGTTTTTT. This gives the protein CASSQTGYTGELFF.

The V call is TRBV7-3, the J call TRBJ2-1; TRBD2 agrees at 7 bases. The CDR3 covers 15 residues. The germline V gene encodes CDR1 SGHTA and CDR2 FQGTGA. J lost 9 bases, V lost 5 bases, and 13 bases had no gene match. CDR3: CASSPQAGAISEQFF. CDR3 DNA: TGTGCCAGCAGCCCCCAGGCGGGAGCCATCAGTGAGCAGTTCTTC. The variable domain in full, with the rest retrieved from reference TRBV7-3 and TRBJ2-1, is GAGVSQTPSNKVTEKGKYVELRCDPISGHTALYWYRQSLGQGPEFLIYFQGTGAADDSGLPNDRFFAVRPEGSVSTLKIQRTERGDSAVYLCASSPQAGAISEQFFGPGTRLTVL.

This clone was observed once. The CDR3 DNA is TGTGCCAGCAGCTTGTCCCCGGGACAGGGCTACGAGCAGTACTTC. Protein product: CASSLSPGQGYEQYF. The rearrangement uses TRBV5-4 and TRBJ2-7, with 9 nucleotides matching TRBD1. The CDR3 is 15 residues long. The V gene's germline CDR1 is SGHNT and CDR2 YYREEE (reference sequence). J lost 3 bases, V lost 1 base, and 5 bases had no gene match.

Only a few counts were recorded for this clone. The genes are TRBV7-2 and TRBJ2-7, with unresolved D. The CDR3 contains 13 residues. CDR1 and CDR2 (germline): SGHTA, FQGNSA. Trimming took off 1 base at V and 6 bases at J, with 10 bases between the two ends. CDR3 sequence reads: CASSLDSLREQYF. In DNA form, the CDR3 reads TGTGCCAGCAGCTTAGATTCCTTGCGCGAGCAGTACTTC.

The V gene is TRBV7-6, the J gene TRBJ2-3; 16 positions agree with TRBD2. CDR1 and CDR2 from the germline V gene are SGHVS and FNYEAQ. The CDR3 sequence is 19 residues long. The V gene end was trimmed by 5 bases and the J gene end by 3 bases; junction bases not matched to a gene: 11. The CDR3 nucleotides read TGTGCCAGCAGCCAATCGACGGGACTAGCGGGGGGGCGGACAGATACGCAGTATTTT. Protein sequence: CASSQSTGLAGGRTDTQYF. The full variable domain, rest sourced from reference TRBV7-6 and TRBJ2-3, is GAGVSQSPRYKVTKRGQDVALRCDPISGHVSLYWYRQALGQGPEFLTYFNYEAQQDKSGLPNDRFSAERPEGSISTLTIQRTEQRDSAMYRCASSQSTGLAGGRTDTQYFGPGTRLTVL.

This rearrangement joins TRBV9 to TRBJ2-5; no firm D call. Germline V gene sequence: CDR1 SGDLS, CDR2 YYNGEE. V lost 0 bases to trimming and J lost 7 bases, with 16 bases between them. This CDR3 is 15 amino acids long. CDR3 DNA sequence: TGTGCCAGCAGCGTAGGGGGTGACGGGCACATGACCCAGTACTTC. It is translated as CASSVGGDGHMTQYF. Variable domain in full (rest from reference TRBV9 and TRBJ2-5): DSGVTQTPKHLITATGQRVTLRCSPRSGDLSVYWYQQSLDQGLQFLIQYYNGEERAKGNILERFSAQQFPDLHSELNLSSLELGDSALYFCASSVGGDGHMTQYFGPGTRLLVL.